These T cell receptor beta chains were read from a single sample in a study of shared T cell receptors in the human thymus. Sequenced by immunoSEQ multiplex PCR; TCRdb stores in-frame clones only, minus some. The sample holds 55,000 to 75,000 clones, roughly 96% seen once. Sequenced: thymocytes. These TCRs come from a human donor. Each CDR3 is given with its conserved first and last residue. Each record gives: V gene, J gene, clone size, CDR3 protein. Some rows mark clone size as missing; the rest say once, few, many or name a class of expanded clone.

>TRBV27|TRBJ1-2|once
CASRGWGQFAPYGYTF
>TRBV19|TRBJ1-2|.
CASSGYVVSRSYTF
>TRBV2|TRBJ2-1|.
CASRELGGAGEQFF
>TRBV11-1|TRBJ2-5|.
CASSLDKTGGWETQYF
>TRBV15|TRBJ1-4|.
CATSQLTKTNEKLFF
>TRBV4-2|TRBJ2-7|.
CASSQENRQGGEQYF
>TRBV4-1|TRBJ1-1|.
CASSQGQGKAFF
>TRBV7-6|TRBJ2-2|.
CATALTGRVGELFF
>TRBV4-3|TRBJ2-5|.
CASSQVGSGSGGAGETQYF
>TRBV5-1|TRBJ1-2|.
CASSFSRGSNYGYTF
>TRBV7-9|TRBJ2-5|once
CASSLGPSALTKETQYF
>TRBV6-5|TRBJ2-5|once
CASSYRPLEETQYF
>TRBV10-3|TRBJ2-7|.
CATAARDSSYEQYF
>TRBV30|TRBJ2-5|.
CAWSLAGEIQYF
>TRBV4-1|TRBJ2-5|.
CASSQEPDLGTQYF
>TRBV11-2|TRBJ2-7|.
CASSPGDRSYEQYF
>TRBV7-4|TRBJ2-6|.
CASSLRSGANVLTF
>TRBV5-1|TRBJ1-1|.
CASSLGHMNTEAFF
>TRBV5-8|TRBJ2-3|.
CASVQFRGDTQYF
>TRBV7-6|TRBJ2-7|.
CASSIGQGGQYF
>TRBV4-1|TRBJ1-6|once
CASSQDPDSTYNSPLHF
>TRBV2|TRBJ2-7|.
CASSVDEQYF
>TRBV9|TRBJ1-1|once
CASSPGPENTEAFF
>TRBV9|TRBJ1-1|.
CASSVQVGTEAFF
>TRBV19|TRBJ1-3|.
CASSILSWSSGNTIYF
>TRBV14|TRBJ2-3|.
CASSQPPGGLSDTQYF
>TRBV10-3|TRBJ2-5|.
CAIGARPQGRMETQYF
>TRBV12-5|TRBJ2-7|.
CASGLGQVSSYEQYF
>TRBV4-3|TRBJ2-1|.
CASSHLTGAGWWGNEQFF
>TRBV30|TRBJ2-1|.
CASSGGTYNEQFF
>TRBV7-6|TRBJ1-4|once
CASSRDEKLFF
>TRBV2|TRBJ2-7|.
CASQSRQDYEQYF
>TRBV5-1|TRBJ2-3|.
CASSLAAGSTDTQYF
>TRBV7-2|TRBJ2-5|.
CASSLVVSAFGETQYF
>TRBV19|TRBJ1-1|.
CASRGGTGDRDTEAFF
>TRBV14|TRBJ1-2|once
CASSLQGYPYYGYTF
>TRBV11-2|TRBJ1-1|.
CASSLLVSPREAFF
>TRBV16|TRBJ1-5|.
CASSQSSGGNQPQHF
>TRBV7-2|TRBJ2-3|once
CASSRLAGGSDTQYF
>TRBV7-6|TRBJ2-1|.
CASSQTSGGGNPEQFF
>TRBV27|TRBJ1-5|.
CASRPSSRSGHPPYSNQPQHF